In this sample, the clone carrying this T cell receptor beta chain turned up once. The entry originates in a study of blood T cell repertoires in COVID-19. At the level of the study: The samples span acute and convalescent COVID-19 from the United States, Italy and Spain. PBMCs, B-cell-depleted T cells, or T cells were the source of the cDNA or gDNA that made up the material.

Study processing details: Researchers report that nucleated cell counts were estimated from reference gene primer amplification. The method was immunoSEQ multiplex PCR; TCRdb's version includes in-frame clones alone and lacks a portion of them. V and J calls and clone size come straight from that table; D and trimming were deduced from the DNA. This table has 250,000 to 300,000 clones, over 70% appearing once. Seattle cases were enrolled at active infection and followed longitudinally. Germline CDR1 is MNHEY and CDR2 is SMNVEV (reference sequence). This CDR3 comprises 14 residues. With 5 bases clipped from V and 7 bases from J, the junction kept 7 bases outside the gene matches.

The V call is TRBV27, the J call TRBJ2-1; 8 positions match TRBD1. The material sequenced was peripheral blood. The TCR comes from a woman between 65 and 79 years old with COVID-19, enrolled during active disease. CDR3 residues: CASSRTGWVNEQFF. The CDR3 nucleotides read TGTGCCAGCAGTCGGACAGGGTGGGTGAATGAGCAGTTCTTC.